This entry features one T cell receptor beta chain sequence. Its antigen is undetermined. This sample is drawn from a study of cytotoxic CD8 clonotypes in ibrutinib-treated CLL. Study summary: Across the patients, 10 to 11 were relapsed/refractory, approximately 15 treatment-naive and about 17 IGHV unmutated.

V lost 2 bases to trimming and J lost 0 bases, with 8 bases between them. Germline loops: CDR1 WNHNN, CDR2 SYGVQD (reference sequence). The CDR3 covers 15 residues. Study-level points and caveats: Baseline values of clonality outstripped age-matched healthy donors and followed circulating CD8+ T-cell counts. Once treatment began, public clonotypes, which were uncommon, contracted or stayed stable. Samples from sustained-remission and progressing patients were taken at different times.

The assay was immunoSEQ multiplex PCR, and TCRdb's table has in-frame clones only and misses some. Of roughly 220,000 clones listed, 75% to 80% are singletons. The receptor was isolated from a human donor with chronic lymphocytic leukemia. V is TRBV10-1 and J is TRBJ2-1, with a weak D call TRBD2 (5 bases). This specimen was PBMCs, taken after 12 months of ibrutinib treatment. The CDR3 protein is CASSEAGSSYNEQFF. The CDR3 nucleotides are TGCGCCAGCAGTGAGGCGGGTAGCTCCTACAATGAGCAGTTCTTC.